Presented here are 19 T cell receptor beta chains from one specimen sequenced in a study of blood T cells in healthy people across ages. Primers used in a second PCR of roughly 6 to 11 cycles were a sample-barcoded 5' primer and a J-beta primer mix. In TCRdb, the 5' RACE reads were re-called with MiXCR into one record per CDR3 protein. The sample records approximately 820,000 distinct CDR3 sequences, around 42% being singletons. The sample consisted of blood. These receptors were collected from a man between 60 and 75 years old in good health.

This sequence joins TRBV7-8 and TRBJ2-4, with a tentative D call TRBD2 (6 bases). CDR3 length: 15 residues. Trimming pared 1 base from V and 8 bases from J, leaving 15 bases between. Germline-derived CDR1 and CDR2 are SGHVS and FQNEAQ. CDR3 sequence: CASSLVRDLADIQYF. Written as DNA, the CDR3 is TGTGCCAGCAGCTTAGTTAGGGACTTAGCGGACATTCAGTACTTC. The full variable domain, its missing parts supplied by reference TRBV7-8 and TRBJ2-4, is GAGVSQSPRYKVAKRGQDVALRCDPISGHVSLFWYQQALGQGPEFLTYFQNEAQLDKSGLPSDRFFAERPEGSVSTLKIQRTQQEDSAVYLCASSLVRDLADIQYFGAGTRLSVL.

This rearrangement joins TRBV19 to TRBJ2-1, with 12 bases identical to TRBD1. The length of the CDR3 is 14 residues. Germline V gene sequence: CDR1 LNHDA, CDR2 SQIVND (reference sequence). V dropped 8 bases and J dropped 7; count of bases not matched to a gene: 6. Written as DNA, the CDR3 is TGTGCCAGTCGGGACAGGGGGCGCGGTAATGAGCAGTTCTTC. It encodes CASRDRGRGNEQFF.

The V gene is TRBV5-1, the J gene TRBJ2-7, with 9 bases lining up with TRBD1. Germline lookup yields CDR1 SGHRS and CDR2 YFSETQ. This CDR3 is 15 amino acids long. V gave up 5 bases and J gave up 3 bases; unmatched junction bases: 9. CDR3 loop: CASRSGTGFYYEQYF. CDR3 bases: TGCGCCAGCAGGTCCGGGACAGGGTTTTACTACGAGCAGTACTTC.

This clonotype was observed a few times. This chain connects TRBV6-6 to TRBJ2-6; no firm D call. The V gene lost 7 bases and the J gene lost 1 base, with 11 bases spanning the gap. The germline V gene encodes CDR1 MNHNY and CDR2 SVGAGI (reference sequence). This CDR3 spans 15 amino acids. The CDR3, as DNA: TGTGCCAGCATCACGTGGGGATCTGGGGCCAACGTCCTGACTTTC. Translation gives CASITWGSGANVLTF.

CDR3 loop: CASSNGDAQYF. For the CDR3, the DNA is TGTGCCAGCAGCAATGGTGATGCGCAGTATTTT. The rearrangement links TRBV21-1 to TRBJ2-3. TRBV21-1 is marked as a pseudogene. The CDR3 contains 11 residues.

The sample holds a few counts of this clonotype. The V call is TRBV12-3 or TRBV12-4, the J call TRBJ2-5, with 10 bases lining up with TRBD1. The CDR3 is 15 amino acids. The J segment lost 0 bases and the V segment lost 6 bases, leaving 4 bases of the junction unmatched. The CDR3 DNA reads TGTGCCAGCAGCCGACAGGGGGCACACCAAGAGACCCAGTACTTC. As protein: CASSRQGAHQETQYF.

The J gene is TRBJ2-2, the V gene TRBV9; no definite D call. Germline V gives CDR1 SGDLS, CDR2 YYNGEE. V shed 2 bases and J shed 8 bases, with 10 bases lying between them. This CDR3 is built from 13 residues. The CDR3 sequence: CASSVSGGGELFF. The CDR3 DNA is TGTGCCAGCAGCGTTTCCGGTGGAGGGGAGCTGTTTTTT.

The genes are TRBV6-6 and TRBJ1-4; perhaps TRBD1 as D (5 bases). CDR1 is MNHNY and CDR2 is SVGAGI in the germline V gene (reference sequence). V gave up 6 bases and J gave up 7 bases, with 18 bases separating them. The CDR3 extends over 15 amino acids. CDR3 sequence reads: CASSPPRGGTEKLFF. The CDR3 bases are TGTGCCAGCAGCCCTCCCCGAGGAGGGACTGAAAAACTGTTTTTT.

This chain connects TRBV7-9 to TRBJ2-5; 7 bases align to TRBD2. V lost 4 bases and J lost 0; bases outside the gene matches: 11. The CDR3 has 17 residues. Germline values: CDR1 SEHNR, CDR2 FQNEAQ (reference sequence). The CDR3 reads CASSSPLSREDQETQYF. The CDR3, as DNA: TGTGCCAGCAGCTCCCCCTTGTCCCGGGAGGACCAAGAGACCCAGTACTTC.

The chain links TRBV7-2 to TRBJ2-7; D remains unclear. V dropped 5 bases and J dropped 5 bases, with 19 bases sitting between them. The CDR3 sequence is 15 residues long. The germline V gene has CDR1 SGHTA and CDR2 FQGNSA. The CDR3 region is CASSQLGPSPHEQYF. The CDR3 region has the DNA TGTGCCAGCAGCCAACTCGGGCCTTCTCCCCACGAGCAGTACTTC. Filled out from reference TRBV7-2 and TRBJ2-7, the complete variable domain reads GAGVSQSPSNKVTEKGKDVELRCDPISGHTALYWYRQSLGQGLEFLIYFQGNSAPDKSGLPSDRFSAERTGGSVSTLTIQRTQQEDSAVYLCASSQLGPSPHEQYFGPGTRLTVT.

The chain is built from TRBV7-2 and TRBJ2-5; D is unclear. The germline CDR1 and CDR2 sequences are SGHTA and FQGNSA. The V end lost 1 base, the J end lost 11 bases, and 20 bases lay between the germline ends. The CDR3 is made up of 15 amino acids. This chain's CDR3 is CASSLDNDVPREQYF. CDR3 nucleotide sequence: TGTGCCAGCAGCTTAGATAACGATGTCCCAAGAGAGCAGTACTTC. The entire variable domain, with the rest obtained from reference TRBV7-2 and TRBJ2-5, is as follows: GAGVSQSPSNKVTEKGKDVELRCDPISGHTALYWYRQSLGQGLEFLIYFQGNSAPDKSGLPSDRFSAERTGGSVSTLTIQRTQQEDSAVYLCASSLDNDVPREQYFGPGTRLLVL.

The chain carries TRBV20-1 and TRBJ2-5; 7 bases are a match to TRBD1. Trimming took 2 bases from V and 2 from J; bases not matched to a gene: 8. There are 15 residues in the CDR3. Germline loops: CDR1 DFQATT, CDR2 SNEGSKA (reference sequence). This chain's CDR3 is CSARPLRQGQETQYF. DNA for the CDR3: TGCAGTGCTAGACCCCTGAGACAGGGACAAGAGACCCAGTACTTC.

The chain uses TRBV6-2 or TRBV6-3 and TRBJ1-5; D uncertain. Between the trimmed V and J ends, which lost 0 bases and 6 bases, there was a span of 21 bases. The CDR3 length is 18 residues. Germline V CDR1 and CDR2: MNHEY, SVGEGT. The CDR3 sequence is CASSYSSSEGSLRQPQHF. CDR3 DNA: TGTGCCAGCAGTTACTCGAGCAGTGAGGGAAGTCTTCGTCAGCCCCAGCATTTT.

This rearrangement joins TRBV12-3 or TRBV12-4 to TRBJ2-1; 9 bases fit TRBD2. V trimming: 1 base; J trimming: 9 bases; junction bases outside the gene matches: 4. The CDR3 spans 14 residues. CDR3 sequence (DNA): TGTGCCAGCAGTTTAGGGGGTAGCGGGGGTGAGCAGTTCTTC. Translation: CASSLGGSGGEQFF.

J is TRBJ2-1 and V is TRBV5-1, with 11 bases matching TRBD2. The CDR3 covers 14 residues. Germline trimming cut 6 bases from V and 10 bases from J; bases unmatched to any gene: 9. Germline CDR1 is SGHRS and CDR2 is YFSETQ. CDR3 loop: CASTLAGATGEQFF. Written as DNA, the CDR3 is TGCGCCAGCACACTAGCGGGGGCCACCGGGGAGCAGTTCTTC.

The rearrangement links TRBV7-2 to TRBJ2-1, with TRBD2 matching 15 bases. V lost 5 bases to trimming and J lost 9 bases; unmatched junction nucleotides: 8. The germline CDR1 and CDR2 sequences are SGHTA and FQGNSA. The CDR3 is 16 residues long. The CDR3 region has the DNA TGTGCCAGCAGCCCATCGGGACTAGCGGGGGGAGGTGAGCAGTTCTTC. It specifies CASSPSGLAGGGEQFF.

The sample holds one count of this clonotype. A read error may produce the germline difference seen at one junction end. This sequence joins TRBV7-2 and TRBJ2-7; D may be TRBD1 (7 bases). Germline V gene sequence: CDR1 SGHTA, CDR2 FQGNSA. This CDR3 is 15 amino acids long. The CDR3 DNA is TGTGCCATCAGCTTAGGGCCAGGGGGGACCTACGAGCAGTACTTC. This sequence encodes CAISLGPGGTYEQYF.

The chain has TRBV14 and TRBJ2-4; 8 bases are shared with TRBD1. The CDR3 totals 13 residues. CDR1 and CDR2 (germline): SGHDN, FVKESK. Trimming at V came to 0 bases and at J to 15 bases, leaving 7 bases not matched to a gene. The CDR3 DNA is TGTGCCAGCAGCCAAGATGGCAGGGGGCTCATGTACTTC. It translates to CASSQDGRGLMYF. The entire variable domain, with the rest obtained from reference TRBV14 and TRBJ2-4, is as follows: EAGVTQFPSHSVIEKGQTVTLRCDPISGHDNLYWYRRVMGKEIKFLLHFVKESKQDESGMPNNRFLAERTGGTYSTLKVQPAELEDSGVYFCASSQDGRGLMYFGAGTRLSVL.

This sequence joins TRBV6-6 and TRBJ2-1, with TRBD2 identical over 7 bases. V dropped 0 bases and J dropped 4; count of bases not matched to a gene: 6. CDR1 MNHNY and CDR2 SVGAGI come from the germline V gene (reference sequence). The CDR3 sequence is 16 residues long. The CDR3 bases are TGTGCCAGCAGTTACTCGAGGGAGGGCCATTACAATGAGCAGTTCTTC. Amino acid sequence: CASSYSREGHYNEQFF.